This T cell receptor beta chain was recovered during a study of beta chain features in type 1 diabetes. Findings and caveats of the study: Naive, central memory and Treg TCRB repertoires appeared more alike in patients than in healthy donors.

The ends were cut back, 1 base at V and 5 bases at J, with 11 bases in the middle. The V gene's germline CDR1 is SGHVS and CDR2 FQNEAQ. The CDR3 spans 15 residues. This clone has a handful of counts. Its antigen is not known. Expressed TCRB transcripts were sequenced, since all the RNA that had been isolated was reverse transcribed. Produced via immunoSEQ multiplex PCR; TCRdb's table is partial and in-frame only. The table has 810,000 or so clones, 15% to 20% seen once; the top ten hold 0.023%. What was sequenced was naive CD4+ T cells from blood. The receptor's source is a young woman in good health. The J gene is TRBJ2-2, the V gene TRBV7-8; D possibly corresponds to TRBD2 (6 bases). The CDR3 nucleotides are TGTGCCAGCAGCTTAGTCTCAAGCGGGACCGGGGAGCTGTTTTTT. The encoded protein is CASSLVSSGTGELFF. Full variable domain (outside the CDR3, taken from reference TRBV7-8 and TRBJ2-2): GAGVSQSPRYKVAKRGQDVALRCDPISGHVSLFWYQQALGQGPEFLTYFQNEAQLDKSGLPSDRFFAERPEGSVSTLKIQRTQQEDSAVYLCASSLVSSGTGELFFGEGSRLTVL.